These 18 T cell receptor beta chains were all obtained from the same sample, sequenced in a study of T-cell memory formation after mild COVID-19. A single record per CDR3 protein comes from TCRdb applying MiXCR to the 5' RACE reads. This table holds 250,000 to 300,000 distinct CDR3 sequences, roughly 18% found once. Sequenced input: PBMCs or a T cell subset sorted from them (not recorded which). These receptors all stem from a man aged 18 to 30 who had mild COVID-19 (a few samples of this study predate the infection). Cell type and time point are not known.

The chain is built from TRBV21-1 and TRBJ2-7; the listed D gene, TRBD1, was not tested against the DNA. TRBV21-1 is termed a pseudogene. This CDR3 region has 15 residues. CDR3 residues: CASRGADTGFYEQYF. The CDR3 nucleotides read TGTGCCAGCAGGGGCGCGGACACCGGGTTCTACGAGCAGTACTTC.

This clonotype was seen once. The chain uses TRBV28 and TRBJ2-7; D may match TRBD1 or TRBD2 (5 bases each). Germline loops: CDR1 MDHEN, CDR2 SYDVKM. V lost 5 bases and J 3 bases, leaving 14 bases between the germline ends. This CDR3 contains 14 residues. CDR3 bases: TGTGCCAGCAGTGCCCCGGGACGGATCTACGAGCAGTACGTC. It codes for CASSAPGRIYEQYV.

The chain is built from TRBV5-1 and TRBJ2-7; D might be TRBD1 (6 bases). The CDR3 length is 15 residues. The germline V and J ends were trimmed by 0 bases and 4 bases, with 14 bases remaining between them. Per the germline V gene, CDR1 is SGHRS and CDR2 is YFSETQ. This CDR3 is CASSLAQGKQYEQYF. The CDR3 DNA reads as TGCGCCAGCAGCTTGGCCCAGGGGAAGCAATACGAGCAGTACTTC.

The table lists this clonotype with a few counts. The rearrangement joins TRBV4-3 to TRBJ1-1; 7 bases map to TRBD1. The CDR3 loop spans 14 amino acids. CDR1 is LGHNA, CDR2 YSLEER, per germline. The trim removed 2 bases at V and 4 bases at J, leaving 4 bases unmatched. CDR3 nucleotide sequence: TGCGCCAGCAGCCAAACCAGGGGGATCACTGAAGCTTTCTTT. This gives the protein CASSQTRGITEAFF.

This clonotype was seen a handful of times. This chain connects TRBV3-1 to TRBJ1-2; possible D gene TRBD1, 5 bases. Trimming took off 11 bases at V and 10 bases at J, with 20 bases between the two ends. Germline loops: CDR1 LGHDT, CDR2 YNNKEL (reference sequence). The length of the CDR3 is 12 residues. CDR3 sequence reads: CAFTGGTGIYTF. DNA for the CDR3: TGTGCCTTTACCGGTGGCACAGGAATCTACACCTTC.

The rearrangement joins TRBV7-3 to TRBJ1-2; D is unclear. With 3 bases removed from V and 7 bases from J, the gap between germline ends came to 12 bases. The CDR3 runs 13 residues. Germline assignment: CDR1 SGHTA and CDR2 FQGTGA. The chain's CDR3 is CASSFEGGGGYTF. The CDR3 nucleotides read TGTGCCAGCAGCTTTGAGGGAGGTGGTGGCTACACCTTC.

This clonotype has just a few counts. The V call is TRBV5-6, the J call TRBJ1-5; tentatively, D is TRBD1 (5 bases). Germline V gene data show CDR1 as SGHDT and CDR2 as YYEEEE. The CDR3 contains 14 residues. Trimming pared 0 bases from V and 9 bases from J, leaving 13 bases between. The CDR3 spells CASSLATTGGPQHF. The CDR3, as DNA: TGTGCCAGCAGCTTGGCCACGACTGGGGGGCCCCAGCATTTT.

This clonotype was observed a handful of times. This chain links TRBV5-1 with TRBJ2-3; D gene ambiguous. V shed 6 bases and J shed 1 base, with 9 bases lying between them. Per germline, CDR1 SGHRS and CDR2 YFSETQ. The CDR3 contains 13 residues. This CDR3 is CASNRAGTDTQYF. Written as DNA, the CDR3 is TGCGCCAGCAATCGGGCAGGCACAGATACGCAGTATTTT.

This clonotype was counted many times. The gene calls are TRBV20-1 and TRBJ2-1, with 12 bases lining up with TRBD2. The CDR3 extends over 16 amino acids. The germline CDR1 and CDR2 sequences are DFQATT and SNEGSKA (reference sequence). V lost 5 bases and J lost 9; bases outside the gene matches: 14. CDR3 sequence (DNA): TGCAGTGCTCGAGGTTACCGACTAGCGGGGGACGCTGAGCAGTTCTTC. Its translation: CSARGYRLAGDAEQFF.

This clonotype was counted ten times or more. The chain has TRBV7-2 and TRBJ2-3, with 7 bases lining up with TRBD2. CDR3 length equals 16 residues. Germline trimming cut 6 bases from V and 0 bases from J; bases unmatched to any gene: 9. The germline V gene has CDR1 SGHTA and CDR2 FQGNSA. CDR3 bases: TGTGCCAGCAGGTTGGGGGGAGGGCCTAGCACAGATACGCAGTATTTT. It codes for CASRLGGGPSTDTQYF. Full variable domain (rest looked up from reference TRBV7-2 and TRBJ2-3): GAGVSQSPSNKVTEKGKDVELRCDPISGHTALYWYRQSLGQGLEFLIYFQGNSAPDKSGLPSDRFSAERTGGSVSTLTIQRTQQEDSAVYLCASRLGGGPSTDTQYFGPGTRLTVL.

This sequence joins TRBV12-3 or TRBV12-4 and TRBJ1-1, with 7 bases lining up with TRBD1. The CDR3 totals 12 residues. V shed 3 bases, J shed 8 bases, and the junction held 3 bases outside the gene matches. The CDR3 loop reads CASSFSTGEAFF. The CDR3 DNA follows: TGTGCCAGCAGTTTCTCGACAGGGGAAGCTTTCTTT.

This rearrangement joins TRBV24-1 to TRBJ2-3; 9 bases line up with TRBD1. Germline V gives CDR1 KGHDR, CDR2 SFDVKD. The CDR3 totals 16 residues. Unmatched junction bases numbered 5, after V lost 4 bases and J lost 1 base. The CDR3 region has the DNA TGTGCCACCAGTGACTCGGGACAGGGTGGCACAGATACGCAGTATTTT. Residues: CATSDSGQGGTDTQYF.

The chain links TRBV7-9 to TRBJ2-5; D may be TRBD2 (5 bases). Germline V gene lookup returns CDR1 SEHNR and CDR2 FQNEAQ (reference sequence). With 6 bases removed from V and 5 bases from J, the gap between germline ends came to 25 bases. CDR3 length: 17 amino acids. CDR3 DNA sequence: TGTGCCAGCAGTGAAGAGAGGTCGGCCCTAGGGAGTGAGACCCAGTACTTC. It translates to CASSEERSALGSETQYF.

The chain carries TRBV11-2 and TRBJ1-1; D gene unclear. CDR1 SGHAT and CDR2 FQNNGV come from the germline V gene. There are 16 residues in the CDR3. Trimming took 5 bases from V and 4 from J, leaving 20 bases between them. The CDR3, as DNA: TGTGCCAGCAGCCCACGATTGGATCTGGGAACCACTGAAGCTTTCTTT. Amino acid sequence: CASSPRLDLGTTEAFF.

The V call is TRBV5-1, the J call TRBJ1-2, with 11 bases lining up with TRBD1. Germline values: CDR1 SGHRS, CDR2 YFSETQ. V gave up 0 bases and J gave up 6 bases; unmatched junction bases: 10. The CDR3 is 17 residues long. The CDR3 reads CASSLDPSGTGGNGYTF. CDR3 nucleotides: TGCGCCAGCAGCTTGGATCCTTCCGGGACAGGGGGGAATGGCTACACCTTC.

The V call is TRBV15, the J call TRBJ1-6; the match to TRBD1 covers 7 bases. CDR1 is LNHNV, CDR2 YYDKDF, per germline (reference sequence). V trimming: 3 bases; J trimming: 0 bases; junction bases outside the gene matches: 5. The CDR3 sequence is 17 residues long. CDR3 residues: CATSSGQASSYNSPLHF. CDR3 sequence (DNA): TGTGCCACCAGCAGCGGACAGGCGAGCTCCTATAATTCACCCCTCCACTTT.

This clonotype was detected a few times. CDR3 DNA sequence: TGTGCCAGCAGCTTAGCGGGGGGGAGCTCCTACGAGCAGTACGTC. Its protein product is CASSLAGGSSYEQYV. The V gene is TRBV7-2, the J gene TRBJ2-7, with 7 bases aligning to TRBD2. The V segment lost 0 bases and the J segment 0 bases; nucleotides outside the gene matches: 2. Per germline, CDR1 SGHTA and CDR2 FQGNSA. The CDR3 has 15 residues.

The CDR3: CAINGGGGEQFF. The CDR3 nucleotides read TGTGCCATCAACGGGGGCGGGGGTGAGCAGTTCTTC. This sequence joins TRBV10-3 and TRBJ2-1, with D tentatively TRBD2 (7 bases). The germline V gene encodes CDR1 ENHRY and CDR2 SYGVKD. The CDR3 runs 12 residues. V gave up 7 bases and J gave up 9 bases, with 13 bases separating them.